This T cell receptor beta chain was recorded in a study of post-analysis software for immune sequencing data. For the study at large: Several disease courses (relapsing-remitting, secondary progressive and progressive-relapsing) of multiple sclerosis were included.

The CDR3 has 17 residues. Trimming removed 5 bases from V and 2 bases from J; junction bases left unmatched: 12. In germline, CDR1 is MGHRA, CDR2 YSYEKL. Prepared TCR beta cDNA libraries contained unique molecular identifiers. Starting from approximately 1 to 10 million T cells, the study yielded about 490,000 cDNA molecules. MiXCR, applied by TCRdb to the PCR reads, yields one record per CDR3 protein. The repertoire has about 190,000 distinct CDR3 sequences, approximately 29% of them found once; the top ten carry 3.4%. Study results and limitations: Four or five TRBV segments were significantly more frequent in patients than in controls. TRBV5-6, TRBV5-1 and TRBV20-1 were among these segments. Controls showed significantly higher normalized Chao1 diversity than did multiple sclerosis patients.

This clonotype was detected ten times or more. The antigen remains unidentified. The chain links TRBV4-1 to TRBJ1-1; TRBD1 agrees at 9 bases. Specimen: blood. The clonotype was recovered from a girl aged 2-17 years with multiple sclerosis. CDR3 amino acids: CASSSGTGKGVNTEAFF. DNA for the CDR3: TGCGCCAGCAGCTCCGGGACAGGGAAAGGGGTTAACACTGAAGCTTTCTTT.